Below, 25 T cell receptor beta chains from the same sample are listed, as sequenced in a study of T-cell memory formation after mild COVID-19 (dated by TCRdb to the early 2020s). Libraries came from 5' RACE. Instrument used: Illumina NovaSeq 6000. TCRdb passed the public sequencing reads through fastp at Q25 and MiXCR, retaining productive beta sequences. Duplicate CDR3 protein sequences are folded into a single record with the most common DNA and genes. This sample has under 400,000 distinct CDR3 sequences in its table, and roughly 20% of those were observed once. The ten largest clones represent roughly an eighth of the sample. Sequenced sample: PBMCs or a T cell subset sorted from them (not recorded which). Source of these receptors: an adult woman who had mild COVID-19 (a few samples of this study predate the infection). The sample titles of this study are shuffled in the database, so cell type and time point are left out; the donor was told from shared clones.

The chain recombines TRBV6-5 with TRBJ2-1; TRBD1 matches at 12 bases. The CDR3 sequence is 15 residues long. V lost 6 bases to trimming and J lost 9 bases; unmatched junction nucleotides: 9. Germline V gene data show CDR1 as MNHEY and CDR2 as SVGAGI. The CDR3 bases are TGTGCCAGCAGAGACCGGGACAGGGGGCCTAGTGAGCAGTTCTTC. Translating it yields CASRDRDRGPSEQFF.

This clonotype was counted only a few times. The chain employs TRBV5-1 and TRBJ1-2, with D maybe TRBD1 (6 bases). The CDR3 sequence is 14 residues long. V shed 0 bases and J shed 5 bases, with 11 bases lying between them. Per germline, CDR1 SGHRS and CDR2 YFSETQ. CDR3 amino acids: CASSLARQGYGYTF. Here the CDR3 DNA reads TGCGCCAGCAGCTTGGCCCGGCAGGGGTATGGCTACACCTTC.

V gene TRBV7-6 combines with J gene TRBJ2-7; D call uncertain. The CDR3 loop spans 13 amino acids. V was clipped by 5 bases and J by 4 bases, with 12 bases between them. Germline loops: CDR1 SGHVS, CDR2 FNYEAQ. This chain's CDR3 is CASSRGPLYEQYF. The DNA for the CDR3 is TGTGCCAGCAGCCGCGGACCCCTTTACGAGCAGTACTTC.

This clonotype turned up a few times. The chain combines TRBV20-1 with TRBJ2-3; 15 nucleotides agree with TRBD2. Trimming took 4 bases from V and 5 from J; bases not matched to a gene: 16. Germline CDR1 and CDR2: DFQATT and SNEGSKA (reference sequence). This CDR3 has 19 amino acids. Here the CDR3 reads CSATDKGLAGGPNEDTQYF. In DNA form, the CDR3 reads TGCAGTGCTACAGACAAAGGACTAGCGGGAGGGCCGAACGAAGATACGCAGTATTTT.

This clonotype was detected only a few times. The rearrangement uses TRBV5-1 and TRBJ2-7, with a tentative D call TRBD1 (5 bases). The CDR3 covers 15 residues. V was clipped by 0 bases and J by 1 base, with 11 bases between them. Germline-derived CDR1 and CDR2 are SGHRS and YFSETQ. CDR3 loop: CASSLAAQGSYEQYF. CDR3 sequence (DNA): TGCGCCAGCAGCTTGGCCGCCCAGGGATCCTACGAGCAGTACTTC.

CDR3 protein: CASRTGGSGGYGYTF. CDR3 bases: TGTGCCAGCAGGACAGGGGGCTCAGGCGGCTATGGCTACACCTTC. The chain couples TRBV27 to TRBJ1-2; TRBD1 aligns across 10 bases. The trim removed 6 bases at V and 4 bases at J, leaving 8 bases unmatched. Germline V gene lookup returns CDR1 MNHEY and CDR2 SMNVEV (reference sequence). CDR3 length equals 15 residues.

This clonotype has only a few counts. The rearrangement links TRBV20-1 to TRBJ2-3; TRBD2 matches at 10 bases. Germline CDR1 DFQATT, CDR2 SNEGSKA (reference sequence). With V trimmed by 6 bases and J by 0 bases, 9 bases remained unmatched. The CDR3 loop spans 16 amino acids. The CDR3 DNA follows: TGCAGTGCCCTCAGGGGTAGCGGGAGGAGCACAGATACGCAGTATTTT. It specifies CSALRGSGRSTDTQYF.

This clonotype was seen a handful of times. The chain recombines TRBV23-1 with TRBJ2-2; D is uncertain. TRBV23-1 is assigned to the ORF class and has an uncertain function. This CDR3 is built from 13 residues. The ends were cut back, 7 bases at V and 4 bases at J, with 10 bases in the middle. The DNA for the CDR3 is TGCGCCAGCACGCAAGAGCCCACCGGGGAGCTGTTTTTT. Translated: CASTQEPTGELFF.

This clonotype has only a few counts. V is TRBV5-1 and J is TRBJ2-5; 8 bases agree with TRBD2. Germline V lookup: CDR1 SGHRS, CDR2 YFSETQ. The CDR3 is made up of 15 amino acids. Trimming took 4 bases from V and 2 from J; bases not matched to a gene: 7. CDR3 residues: CASSKEAGAQETQYF. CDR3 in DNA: TGCGCCAGCAGCAAAGAAGCGGGGGCTCAAGAGACCCAGTACTTC. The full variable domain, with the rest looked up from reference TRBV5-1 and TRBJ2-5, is KAGVTQTPRYLIKTRGQQVTLSCSPISGHRSVSWYQQTPGQGLQFLFEYFSETQRNKGNFPGRFSGRQFSNSRSEMNVSTLELGDSALYLCASSKEAGAQETQYFGPGTRLLVL.

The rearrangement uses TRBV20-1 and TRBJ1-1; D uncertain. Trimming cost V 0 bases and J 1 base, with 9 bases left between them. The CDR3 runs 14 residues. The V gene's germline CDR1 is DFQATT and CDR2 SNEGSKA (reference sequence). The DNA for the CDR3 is TGCAGTGCTAGAGAACCGCAATGGAACACTGAAGCTTTCTTT. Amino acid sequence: CSAREPQWNTEAFF.

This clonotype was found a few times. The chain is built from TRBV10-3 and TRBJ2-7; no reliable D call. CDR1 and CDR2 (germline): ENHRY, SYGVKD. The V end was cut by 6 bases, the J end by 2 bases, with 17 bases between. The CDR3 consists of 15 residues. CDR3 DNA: TGTGCCATCAGGGATTCGACCCCAGAAACCTACGAGCAGTACTTC. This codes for CAIRDSTPETYEQYF.

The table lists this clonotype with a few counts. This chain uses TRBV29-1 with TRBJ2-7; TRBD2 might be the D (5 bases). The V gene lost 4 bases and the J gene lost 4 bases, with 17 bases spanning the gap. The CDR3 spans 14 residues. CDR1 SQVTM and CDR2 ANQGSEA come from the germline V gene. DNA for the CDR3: TGCAGCGTTGCGGGGTCAAGTACTAAATACGAGCAGTACTTC. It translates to CSVAGSSTKYEQYF.

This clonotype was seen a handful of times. CDR3 loop: CAWSPPAGTALYEQYF. The CDR3 DNA sequence: TGTGCCTGGAGTCCGCCGGCCGGGACAGCCCTCTACGAGCAGTACTTC. V is TRBV30 and J is TRBJ2-7; TRBD1 matches at 7 bases. The V and J ends lost 2 bases and 3 bases, in that order; junction bases with no gene match: 13. The CDR3 is 16 amino acids. Germline V gene data show CDR1 as GTSNPN and CDR2 as SVGIG (reference sequence). The full variable domain, completed using reference TRBV30 and TRBJ2-7, is SQTIHQWPATLVQPVGSPLSLECTVEGTSNPNLYWYRQAAGRGLQLLFYSVGIGQISSEVPQNLSASRPQDRQFILSSKKLLLSDSGFYLCAWSPPAGTALYEQYFGPGTRLTVT.

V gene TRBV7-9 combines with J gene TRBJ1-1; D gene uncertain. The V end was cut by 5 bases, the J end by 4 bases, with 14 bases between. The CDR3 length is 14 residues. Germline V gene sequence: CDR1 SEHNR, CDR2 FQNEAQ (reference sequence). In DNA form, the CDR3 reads TGTGCCAGCAGCCCAGCAAGGGAGCTCACTGAAGCTTTCTTT. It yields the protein CASSPARELTEAFF. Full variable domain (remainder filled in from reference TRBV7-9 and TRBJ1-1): DTGVSQNPRHKITKRGQNVTFRCDPISEHNRLYWYRQTLGQGPEFLTYFQNEAQLEKSRLLSDRFSAERPKGSFSTLEIQRTEQGDSAMYLCASSPARELTEAFFGQGTRLTVV.

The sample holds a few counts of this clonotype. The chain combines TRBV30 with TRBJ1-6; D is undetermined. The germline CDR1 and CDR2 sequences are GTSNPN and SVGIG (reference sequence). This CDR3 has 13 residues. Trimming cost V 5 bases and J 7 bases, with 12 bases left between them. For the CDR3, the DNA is TGTGCCTGGGACCGGGTTTCAAATTCACCCCTCCACTTT. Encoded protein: CAWDRVSNSPLHF.

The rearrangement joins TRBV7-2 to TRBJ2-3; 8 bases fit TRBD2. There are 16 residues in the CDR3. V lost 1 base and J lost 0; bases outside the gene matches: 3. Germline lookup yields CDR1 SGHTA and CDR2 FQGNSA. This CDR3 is CASSLVLAASTDTQYF. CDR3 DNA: TGTGCCAGCAGCTTAGTACTAGCGGCAAGCACAGATACGCAGTATTTT.

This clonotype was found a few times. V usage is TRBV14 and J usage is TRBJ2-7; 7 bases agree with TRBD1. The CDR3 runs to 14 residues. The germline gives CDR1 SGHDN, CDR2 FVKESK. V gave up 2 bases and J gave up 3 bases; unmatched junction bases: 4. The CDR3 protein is CASSQTTGIYEQYF. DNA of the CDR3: TGTGCCAGCAGCCAAACGACAGGGATCTACGAGCAGTACTTC.

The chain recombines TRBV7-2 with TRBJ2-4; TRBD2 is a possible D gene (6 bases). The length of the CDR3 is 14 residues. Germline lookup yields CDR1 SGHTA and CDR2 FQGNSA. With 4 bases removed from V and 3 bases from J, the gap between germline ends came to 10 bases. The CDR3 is CASSSWGGKNIQYF. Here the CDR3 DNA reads TGTGCCAGCAGCTCTTGGGGAGGCAAAAACATTCAGTACTTC.

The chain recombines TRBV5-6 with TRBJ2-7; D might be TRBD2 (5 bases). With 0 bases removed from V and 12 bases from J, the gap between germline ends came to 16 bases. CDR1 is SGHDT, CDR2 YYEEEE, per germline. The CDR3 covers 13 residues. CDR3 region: CASSLGGNSRPYF. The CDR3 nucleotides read TGTGCCAGCAGCTTGGGAGGGAACTCTAGGCCGTACTTC.

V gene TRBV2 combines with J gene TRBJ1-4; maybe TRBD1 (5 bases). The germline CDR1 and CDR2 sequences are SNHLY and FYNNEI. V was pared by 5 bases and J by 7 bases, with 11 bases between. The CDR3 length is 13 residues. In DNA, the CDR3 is TGTGCCAGCAGTCCAGGGCAGGTTGAAAAACTGTTTTTT. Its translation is CASSPGQVEKLFF.

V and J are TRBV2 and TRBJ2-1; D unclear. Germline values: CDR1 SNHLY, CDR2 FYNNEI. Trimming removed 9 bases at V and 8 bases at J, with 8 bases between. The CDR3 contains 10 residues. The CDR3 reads CARSADEQFF. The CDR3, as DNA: TGTGCCAGGTCAGCCGATGAGCAGTTCTTC. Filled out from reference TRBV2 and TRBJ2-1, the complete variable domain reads EPEVTQTPSHQVTQMGQEVILRCVPISNHLYFYWYRQILGQKVEFLVSFYNNEISEKSEIFDDQFSVERPDGSNFTLKIRSTKLEDSAMYFCARSADEQFFGPGTRLTVL.

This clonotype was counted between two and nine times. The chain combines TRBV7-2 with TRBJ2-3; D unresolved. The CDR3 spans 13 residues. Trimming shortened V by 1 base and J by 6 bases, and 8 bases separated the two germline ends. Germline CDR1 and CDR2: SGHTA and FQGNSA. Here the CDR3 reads CASSLGVVDTQYF. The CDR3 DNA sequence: TGTGCCAGCAGCTTAGGCGTAGTGGATACGCAGTATTTT.

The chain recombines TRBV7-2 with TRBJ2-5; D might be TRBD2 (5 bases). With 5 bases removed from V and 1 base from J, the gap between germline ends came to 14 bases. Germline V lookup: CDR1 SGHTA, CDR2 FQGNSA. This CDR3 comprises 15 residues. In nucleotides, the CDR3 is TGTGCCAGCAGCCTTGTCGGGATGGGCCAAGAGACCCAGTACTTC. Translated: CASSLVGMGQETQYF.

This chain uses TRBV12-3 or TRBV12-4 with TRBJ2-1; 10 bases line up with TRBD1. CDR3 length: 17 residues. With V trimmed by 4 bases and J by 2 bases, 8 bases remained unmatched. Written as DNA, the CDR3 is TGTGCCAGCAGTTCCCCAGGACAGGGGGGCCCCTACAATGAGCAGTTCTTC. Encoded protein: CASSSPGQGGPYNEQFF.

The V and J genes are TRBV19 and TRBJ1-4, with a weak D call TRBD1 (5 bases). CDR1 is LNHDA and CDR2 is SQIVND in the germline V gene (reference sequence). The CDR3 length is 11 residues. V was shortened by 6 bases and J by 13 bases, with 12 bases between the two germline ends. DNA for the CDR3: TGTGCCAGTAGCCACCCGGGACCACTGTTTTTT. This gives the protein CASSHPGPLFF.